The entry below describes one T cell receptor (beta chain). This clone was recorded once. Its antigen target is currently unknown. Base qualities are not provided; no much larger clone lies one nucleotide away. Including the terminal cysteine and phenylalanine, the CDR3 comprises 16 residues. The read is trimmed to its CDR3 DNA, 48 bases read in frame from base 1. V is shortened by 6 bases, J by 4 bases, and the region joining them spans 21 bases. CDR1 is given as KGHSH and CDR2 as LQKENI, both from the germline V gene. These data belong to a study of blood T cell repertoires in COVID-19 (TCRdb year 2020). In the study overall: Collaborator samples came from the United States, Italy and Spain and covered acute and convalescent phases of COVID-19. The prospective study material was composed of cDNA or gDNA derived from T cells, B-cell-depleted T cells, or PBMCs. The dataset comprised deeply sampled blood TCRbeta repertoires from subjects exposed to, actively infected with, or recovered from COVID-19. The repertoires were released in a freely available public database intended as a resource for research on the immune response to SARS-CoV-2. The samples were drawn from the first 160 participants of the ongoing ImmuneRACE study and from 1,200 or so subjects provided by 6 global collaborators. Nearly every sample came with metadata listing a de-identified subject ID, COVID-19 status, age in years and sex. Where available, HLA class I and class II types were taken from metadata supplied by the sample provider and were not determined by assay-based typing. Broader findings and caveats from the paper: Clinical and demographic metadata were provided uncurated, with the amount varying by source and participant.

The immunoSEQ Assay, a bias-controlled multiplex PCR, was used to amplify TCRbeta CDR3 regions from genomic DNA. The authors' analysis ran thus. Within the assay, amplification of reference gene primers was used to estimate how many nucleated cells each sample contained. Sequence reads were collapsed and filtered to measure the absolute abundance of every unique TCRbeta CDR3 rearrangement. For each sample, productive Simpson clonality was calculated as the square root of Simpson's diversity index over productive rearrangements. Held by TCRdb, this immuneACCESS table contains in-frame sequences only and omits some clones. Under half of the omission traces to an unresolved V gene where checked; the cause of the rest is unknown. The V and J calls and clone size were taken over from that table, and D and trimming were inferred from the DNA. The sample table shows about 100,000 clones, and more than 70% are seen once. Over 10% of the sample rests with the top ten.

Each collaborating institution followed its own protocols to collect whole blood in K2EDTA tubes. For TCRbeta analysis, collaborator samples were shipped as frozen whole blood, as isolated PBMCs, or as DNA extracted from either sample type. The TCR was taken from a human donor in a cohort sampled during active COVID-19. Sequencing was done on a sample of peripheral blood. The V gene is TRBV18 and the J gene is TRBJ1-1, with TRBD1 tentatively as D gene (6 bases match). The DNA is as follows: TGTGCCAGCTCTCCCCGGGACATTGGTCAGGGCACTGAAGCTTTCTTT. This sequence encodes CASSPRDIGQGTEAFF.